Each of the 6 T cell receptor beta chains below was sequenced from the same sample in a study of blood T cells in healthy people across ages. Alongside a J-beta primer mix, a sample-barcoded 5' primer served in a second PCR lasting about 7 to 12 cycles. TCRdb reanalysed the 5' RACE reads using MiXCR and keeps one entry per CDR3 protein. Counted here are 1.8 million or so distinct CDR3 sequences, about 39% occurring once; the ten biggest clones make up more than 20%. Input material: blood. All receptors come from a human donor in good health.

Details on this clonotype: One junction end disagrees with the germline gene, perhaps due to a read error. The chain is built from TRBV5-1 and TRBJ2-6; a possible D gene is TRBD1 (5 bases). The CDR3 is made up of 15 amino acids. Germline assignment: CDR1 SGHRS and CDR2 YFSETQ. In DNA, the CDR3 is TGCGCCAGCAGCTTGGACAGCTCTGGGGCCGACGTCCTGACTTTC. It translates to CASSLDSSGADVLTF. The full variable domain, completed using reference TRBV5-1 and TRBJ2-6, is KAGVTQTPRYLIKTRGQQVTLSCSPISGHRSVSWYQQTPGQGLQFLFEYFSETQRNKGNFPGRFSGRQFSNSRSEMNVSTLELGDSALYLCASSLDSSGADVLTFGAGSRLTVL.

The genes are TRBV5-1 and TRBJ2-7; D gene unclear. This CDR3 is 14 amino acids long. V lost 0 bases to trimming and J lost 4 bases, with 11 bases between them. Germline lookup yields CDR1 SGHRS and CDR2 YFSETQ. CDR3: CASSLADSIYEQYF. The DNA for the CDR3 is TGCGCCAGCAGCTTGGCCGACTCGATATACGAGCAGTACTTC.

The chain links TRBV28 to TRBJ1-4; tentatively, D is TRBD1 (6 bases). The CDR3 is 13 residues long. Germline V gene data show CDR1 as MDHEN and CDR2 as SYDVKM. The V and J ends lost 11 bases and 3 bases respectively, with 13 bases between them. The DNA of the CDR3 is TGTGCCGCCCGGGGGGCGGCTAATGAAAAACTGTTTTTT. Protein: CAARGAANEKLFF.

This clonotype has only a few counts. V gene TRBV14 combines with J gene TRBJ1-5; D is perhaps TRBD1 (5 bases). The germline V and J ends were trimmed by 2 bases and 6 bases, with 8 bases remaining between them. This CDR3 spans 13 amino acids. CDR1 is SGHDN and CDR2 is FVKESK in the germline V gene. CDR3 bases: TGTGCCAGCAGCCAATGGCAGGGTCAGCCCCAGCATTTT. It specifies CASSQWQGQPQHF.

This sequence joins TRBV20-1 and TRBJ1-5, with D maybe TRBD1 (5 bases). This CDR3 contains 16 residues. Germline lookup yields CDR1 DFQATT and CDR2 SNEGSKA (reference sequence). The V and J ends lost 0 bases and 2 bases respectively, with 14 bases between them. This CDR3 reads CSARDRGKGGNQPQHF. The CDR3 bases are TGCAGTGCTAGAGATCGGGGCAAGGGAGGCAATCAGCCCCAGCATTTT.

The chain employs TRBV12-3 or TRBV12-4 and TRBJ2-7, with 7 bases lining up with TRBD1. The CDR3 is 15 residues long. Trimming removed 1 base from V and 5 bases from J; junction bases left unmatched: 8. As DNA, the CDR3 is TGTGCCAGCAGTTTAGTAAGTCAGACAGGGAACGAGCAGTACTTC. Amino acid sequence: CASSLVSQTGNEQYF.